The present T cell receptor (beta chain) was sequenced within a study of high-grade serous ovarian cancer treatment subgroups. Trimming took off 6 bases at V and 8 bases at J, with 16 bases between the two ends. The length of the CDR3 is 13 residues. CDR1 is LNHDA and CDR2 is SQIVND in the germline V gene (reference sequence). General study findings and limits: Bulk tumor TCR sequencing gave no spatial information. TCR clonal relatedness correlated positively with neoantigen level.

TCRdb's copy holds only in-frame clones and misses some; the assay was immunoSEQ multiplex PCR. This sample has 300 to 400 clones, with around 82% found just once. This clone occurred a few times. Its antigen remains unidentified. Tumor tissue was taken before any definitive surgery or chemotherapy was given. The receptor comes from a human donor with high-grade serous ovarian cancer. The genes are TRBV19 and TRBJ1-2; D is unresolved. The sample taken for sequencing was tumor tissue. CDR3 coding DNA: TGTGCCAGTAGCCCCTGGCAGACGGACGGCTACACCTTC. Encoded protein: CASSPWQTDGYTF.